This T cell receptor beta chain was identified during a study of cytotoxic CD8 clonotypes in ibrutinib-treated CLL. Across the study: Productive templates per sample averaged about 260,000; productive rearrangements, just under 95,000.

The V and J ends lost 2 bases and 8 bases, in that order; junction bases with no gene match: 8. Per germline, CDR1 PRHDT and CDR2 FYEKMQ (reference sequence). The CDR3 contains 15 residues. A 1 in 200,000 to 1 in 1 million T cell depth was the sequencing target. Method: immunoSEQ multiplex PCR; TCRdb's copy keeps in-frame clones and lacks some. The data contain roughly 4,400 clones, about 80% of them singletons. About 2 micrograms of genomic DNA, which was extracted from cryopreserved PBMCs, served as the material used for the TCR beta libraries. The sample here was PBMCs, taken before ibrutinib treatment. This receptor was identified in a human donor with chronic lymphocytic leukemia. J is TRBJ2-1 and V is TRBV13; 8 positions agree with TRBD2. The chain's CDR3 is CASSLRPGLVYEQFF. The CDR3 DNA reads TGTGCCAGCAGCTTACGTCCGGGACTAGTCTATGAGCAGTTCTTC. The whole variable domain, remainder taken from reference TRBV13 and TRBJ2-1, is AAGVIQSPRHLIKEKRETATLKCYPIPRHDTVYWYQQGPGQDPQFLISFYEKMQSDKGSIPDRFSAQQFSDYHSELNMSSLELGDSALYFCASSLRPGLVYEQFFGPGTRLTVL.